This T cell receptor (beta chain) is drawn from a study of blood T cell repertoires in COVID-19. Study details: The analysed material was cDNA or gDNA that came from T cells, B-cell-depleted T cells, or PBMCs.

V was trimmed by 5 bases and J by 0 bases, leaving 12 bases between them. The CDR3 has 15 residues. CDR1 and CDR2 (germline): MNHEY, SVGAGI. Generated by immunoSEQ multiplex PCR, the TCRdb table keeps only in-frame clones and is missing some. The sample includes roughly 170,000 clones, approximately 81% of them seen just once. This clonotype was sampled from a woman aged 40 to 50 with acute COVID-19. Sequenced input: PBMCs or T cells enriched from blood (not recorded which). V usage is TRBV6-5 and J usage is TRBJ2-3, with a possible D match to TRBD1 (5 bases). Here the CDR3 reads CASSPRQYSTDTQYF. CDR3 bases: TGTGCCAGCAGTCCACGACAGTATAGCACAGATACGCAGTATTTT.